This is a list of T cell receptor beta chains from one sample in a study of T cells in narcolepsy. Repertoires were generated with immunoSEQ multiplex PCR, while TCRdb's copy carries only in-frame clones and drops some. The profile covers tens of thousands of clones, with around three quarters appearing a single time and 3% to 4% taken by the ten largest. The material sequenced was memory (CD45RA-) CD4+ T cells from blood. The receptors shown here come from a human donor in good health. Both conserved end residues are part of each CDR3. The D gene is left open where the match is weak. Some rows mark clone size as missing; the rest say once, few, many or name a class of expanded clone.

V gene	J gene	D gene	clone size	CDR3 protein	CDR3 DNA
TRBV27	TRBJ1-1	-	-	CASSLQGRGFGGTEAFF	TGTGCCAGCAGTTTACAGGGAAGGGGGTTCGGAGGCACTGAAGCTTTCTTT
TRBV5-1	TRBJ2-3	-	-	CASSLRGVNTDTQYF	TGCGCCAGCAGCTTGAGGGGAGTCAACACAGATACGCAGTATTTT
TRBV10-2	TRBJ1-5	-	-	CASSEQLNQPQHF	TGCGCCAGCAGTGAGCAGTTGAATCAGCCCCAGCATTTT
TRBV5-8	TRBJ1-4	-	few	CASSLGQGNEKLFF	TGTGCCAGCAGCTTGGGCCAGGGAAACGAAAAACTGTTTTTT
TRBV7-2	TRBJ2-1	-	few	CASSLQGNEQFF	TGTGCCAGCAGCTTACAGGGCAATGAGCAGTTCTTC
TRBV11-2	TRBJ1-2	-	-	CASSPQSGYTF	TGTGCCAGCAGCCCTCAGAGCGGCTACACCTTC
TRBV5-1	TRBJ2-7	-	-	CASSGSSDLASEQYF	TGCGCCAGCAGTGGGAGTTCCGACCTAGCTTCCGAGCAGTACTTC
TRBV11-2	TRBJ2-1	TRBD2	-	CASRGTRSINEQFF	TGTGCCAGCAGGGGGACTAGGTCTATCAATGAGCAGTTCTTC
TRBV27	TRBJ1-4	-	-	CASSFLGATNEKLFF	TGTGCCAGCAGTTTCCTGGGTGCGACTAATGAAAAACTGTTTTTT
TRBV6-1	TRBJ1-1	-	-	CASSELQGKTEAFF	TGTGCCAGCAGTGAATTGCAGGGGAAAACTGAAGCTTTCTTT
TRBV6-1	TRBJ2-1	-	-	CASSPSPANEQFF	TGTGCCAGCAGCCCCAGCCCCGCAAATGAGCAGTTCTTC
TRBV6-5	TRBJ2-7	-	-	CASSSRLRGANEQYF	TGTGCCAGCAGTTCCCGCCTGCGGGGAGCGAACGAGCAGTACTTC
TRBV19	TRBJ1-2	-	once	CAGSLPSANRKTYGYTF	TGTGCCGGTAGTTTGCCTTCGGCAAATCGAAAGACCTATGGCTACACCTTC
TRBV5-1	TRBJ1-1	-	-	CASGEVNTEAFF	TGCGCCAGTGGAGAGGTGAACACTGAAGCTTTCTTT
TRBV29-1	TRBJ2-7	TRBD1	-	CSVHPGTGIEQYF	TGCAGCGTTCACCCCGGGACAGGGATCGAGCAGTACTTC
TRBV6-1	TRBJ1-1	TRBD1	-	CASSFRTGNTEAFF	TGTGCCAGCAGTTTCCGGACAGGGAACACTGAAGCTTTCTTT
TRBV23-1	TRBJ1-4	-	-	CARWDRTTNEKLFF	TGCGCCAGGTGGGACCGAACAACTAATGAAAAACTGTTTTTT
TRBV7-9	TRBJ1-5	TRBD1	-	CASQGDTYSNQPQHF	TGTGCCAGCCAGGGGGACACCTATAGCAATCAGCCCCAGCATTTT
TRBV10-3	TRBJ2-7	-	-	CAIKATTSDYEQYF	TGTGCCATCAAGGCCACTACCTCAGACTACGAGCAGTACTTC
TRBV29-1	TRBJ1-3	-	-	CSVGSGVGGNTIYF	TGCAGCGTTGGATCGGGTGTCGGGGGGAACACCATATATTTT
TRBV5-4	TRBJ2-7	-	-	CASSFRDGYYEQYF	TGTGCCAGCAGCTTTCGGGACGGATACTACGAGCAGTACTTC
TRBV19	TRBJ2-1	-	-	CASSRLTNSYNEQFF	TGTGCCAGTAGCAGGCTGACAAACTCCTACAATGAGCAGTTCTTC
TRBV7-9	TRBJ2-1	-	-	CASSSRTLQNEQFF	TGTGCCAGCAGCTCCCGGACATTACAGAATGAGCAGTTCTTC
TRBV2	TRBJ1-1	-	-	CASGPGGFGNTEAFF	TGTGCCAGCGGCCCTGGGGGGTTTGGGAACACTGAAGCTTTCTTT
TRBV18	TRBJ2-2	-	-	CASSSDISPNTGELFF	TGTGCCAGCTCATCCGACATATCCCCCAACACCGGGGAGCTGTTTTTT
TRBV27	TRBJ1-6	TRBD1	-	CASSPLRTGNSPLHF	TGTGCCAGCAGTCCCCTTCGGACAGGAAATTCACCCCTCCACTTT
TRBV11-2	TRBJ2-2	TRBD2	-	CASSQGLANTGELFF	TGTGCCAGCAGCCAGGGACTAGCTAACACCGGGGAGCTGTTTTTT
TRBV6-1	TRBJ2-1	-	once	CASSEGNNNEQFF	TGTGCCAGCAGTGAAGGGAACAACAATGAGCAGTTCTTC
TRBV18	TRBJ2-6	-	-	CASSPARVVGLGSGANVLTF	TGTGCCAGCTCACCAGCCCGGGTGGTGGGCTTAGGCTCTGGGGCCAACGTCCTGACTTTC
TRBV11-3	TRBJ1-4	-	-	CASSLDEKLFF	TGTGCCAGCAGCTTAGATGAAAAACTGTTTTTT
TRBV6-1	TRBJ2-7	-	-	CASSRHEQYF	TGTGCCAGCAGTAGGCACGAGCAGTACTTC
TRBV5-1	TRBJ2-1	-	-	CASNRGQGTSTTYNEQFF	TGCGCCAGCAACCGGGGACAGGGGACTAGCACAACCTACAATGAGCAGTTCTTC
TRBV30	TRBJ2-7	TRBD1	-	CAWSDRGNEQYF	TGTGCCTGGAGTGACAGGGGAAACGAGCAGTACTTC
TRBV9	TRBJ2-3	-	-	CASSVGFPSTDTQYF	TGTGCCAGCAGCGTGGGCTTCCCCAGCACAGATACGCAGTATTTT
TRBV19	TRBJ2-7	-	-	CASNSQGTYEQYF	TGTGCCAGTAACTCTCAGGGGACCTACGAGCAGTACTTC
TRBV5-1	TRBJ2-3	TRBD1	-	CASSWTGGTDTQYF	TGCGCCAGCAGTTGGACAGGGGGCACAGATACGCAGTATTTT
TRBV2	TRBJ2-7	-	-	CASNIGISYEQYF	TGTGCCAGCAATATAGGTATCTCCTACGAGCAGTACTTC
TRBV25-1	TRBJ1-4	TRBD1	-	CASSENWRQGNEKLFF	TGTGCCAGCAGTGAAAATTGGCGACAGGGAAATGAAAAACTGTTTTTT
TRBV25-1	TRBJ2-3	-	-	CASSELASTNTDTQYF	TGTGCCAGCAGTGAATTGGCTAGCACAAACACAGATACGCAGTATTTT
TRBV6-1	TRBJ2-5	TRBD1	-	CASSSGTAWGTQYF	TGTGCCAGCAGTTCCGGGACAGCCTGGGGGACCCAGTACTTC
TRBV6-5	TRBJ2-7	TRBD1	-	CASGTRDRGVEQYF	TGTGCCAGCGGGACCAGGGACAGGGGGGTCGAGCAGTACTTC
TRBV2	TRBJ2-3	-	-	CASSLQGKTDTQYF	TGTGCCAGCAGTCTCCAGGGAAAAACAGATACGCAGTATTTT
TRBV5-1	TRBJ1-1	-	-	CASSLAGRAGLTNTEAFF	TGCGCCAGCAGCTTGGCCGGCAGGGCAGGGCTGACGAACACTGAAGCTTTCTTT
TRBV5-4	TRBJ2-7	TRBD2	-	CASSSSSGDYYEQYF	TGTGCCAGCAGTTCTTCTAGCGGGGATTACTACGAGCAGTACTTC
TRBV11-3	TRBJ1-1	-	-	CASSLGGANTEAFF	TGTGCCAGCAGCTTGGGGGGAGCGAACACTGAAGCTTTCTTT
TRBV15	TRBJ2-7	-	-	CATSRDAAYEQYF	TGTGCCACCAGCAGAGATGCGGCCTACGAGCAGTACTTC
TRBV5-1	TRBJ2-1	-	-	CASSPVSLSSYNEQFF	TGCGCCAGCAGCCCAGTGAGTTTGAGCTCCTACAATGAGCAGTTCTTC
TRBV20-1	TRBJ2-1	TRBD2	-	CSATGLEQQFF	TGCAGTGCTACGGGACTAGAACAGCAGTTCTTC
TRBV25-1	TRBJ2-1	TRBD2	-	CASSEPLRLAGVVEQFF	TGTGCCAGCAGTGAACCCCTCCGACTAGCGGGAGTCGTTGAGCAGTTCTTC
TRBV5-5	TRBJ2-7	-	-	CASSSGDFLGSYEQYF	TGTGCCAGCAGCTCCGGGGACTTTTTGGGCTCCTACGAGCAGTACTTC
TRBV7-3	TRBJ1-1	TRBD1	-	CASSLAGGGTEAFF	TGTGCCAGCAGCTTAGCAGGGGGAGGGACTGAAGCTTTCTTT
TRBV5-6	TRBJ2-3	-	-	CASSTDSTDTQYF	TGTGCCAGCAGCACAGACAGCACAGATACGCAGTATTTT
TRBV7-3	TRBJ2-3	TRBD2	-	CASSLMGGGTDTQYF	TGTGCCAGCAGCTTAATGGGAGGGGGCACAGATACGCAGTATTTT
TRBV5-1	TRBJ2-5	TRBD2	-	CASSSGTRDQETQYF	TGCGCCAGCAGTTCCGGGACTAGGGATCAAGAGACCCAGTACTTC